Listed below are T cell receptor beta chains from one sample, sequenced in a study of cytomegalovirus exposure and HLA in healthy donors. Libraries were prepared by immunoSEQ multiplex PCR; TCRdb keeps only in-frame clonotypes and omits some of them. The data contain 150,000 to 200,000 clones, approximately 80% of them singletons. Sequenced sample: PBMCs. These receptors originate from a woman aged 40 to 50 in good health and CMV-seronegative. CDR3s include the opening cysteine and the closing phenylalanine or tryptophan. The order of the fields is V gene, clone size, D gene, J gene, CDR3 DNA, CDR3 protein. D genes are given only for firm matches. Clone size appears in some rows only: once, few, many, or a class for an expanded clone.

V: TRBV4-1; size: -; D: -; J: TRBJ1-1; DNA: TGCGCCAGCAGCCAAGGGGGCAGGGTGGGGCTGAACACTGAAGCTTTCTTT; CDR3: CASSQGGRVGLNTEAFF
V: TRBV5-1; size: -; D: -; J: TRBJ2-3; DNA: TGCGCCAGCAGCTTGATAGCCAACCTTATGGATACGCAGTATTTT; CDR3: CASSLIANLMDTQYF
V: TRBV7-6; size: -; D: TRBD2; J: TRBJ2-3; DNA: TGTGCCAGCAGCCCCGGGCTAGCGGGTTCAAGCACAGATACGCAGTATTTT; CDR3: CASSPGLAGSSTDTQYF
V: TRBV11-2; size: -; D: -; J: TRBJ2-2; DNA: TGTGCCAGCAGCTTACCCCAGGTCACAACCGGGGAGCTGTTTTTT; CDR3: CASSLPQVTTGELFF
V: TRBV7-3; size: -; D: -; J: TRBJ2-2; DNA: TGTGCCAGCAGCTTAGTCGGCAGGGGAGGGGAGCTGTTTTTT; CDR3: CASSLVGRGGELFF
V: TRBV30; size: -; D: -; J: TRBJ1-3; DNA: TGTGCCTGGACCTGGGGGGTCGCCTCTGGAAACACCATATATTTT; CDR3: CAWTWGVASGNTIYF
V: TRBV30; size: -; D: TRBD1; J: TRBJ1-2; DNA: TGTGCCTGGTCTAGCGACAGGGGGCACGGCTACACCTTC; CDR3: CAWSSDRGHGYTF
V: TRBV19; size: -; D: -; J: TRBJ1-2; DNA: TGTGCCAGTAGGGAAGGGGCAAAAACTAACTATGGCTACACCTTC; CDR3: CASREGAKTNYGYTF
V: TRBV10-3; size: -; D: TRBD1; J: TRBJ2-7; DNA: TGTGCCAGCGCACGGGACAGCTCCTACGAGCAGTACTTC; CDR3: CASARDSSYEQYF
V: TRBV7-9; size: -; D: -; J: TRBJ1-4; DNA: TGTTCCAGCAGCTTGGAGAGGGTGGCTAATGAAAAACTGTTTTTT; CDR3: CSSSLERVANEKLFF
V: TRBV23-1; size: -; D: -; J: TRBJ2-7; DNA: TGCGCCAGCAGTCAGGAGAGGAACTCCTACGAGCAGTACTTC; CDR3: CASSQERNSYEQYF
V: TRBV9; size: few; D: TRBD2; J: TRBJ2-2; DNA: TGTGCCAGCAGCGCAGAGTCCCTTGGGGGAGCGGGATATGGCACCGGGGAGCTGTTTTTT; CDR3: CASSAESLGGAGYGTGELFF
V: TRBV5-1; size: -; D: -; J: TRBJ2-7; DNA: TGCGCCAGCAGCTTGGACGCGAGCTCCTACGAGCAGTACTTC; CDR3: CASSLDASSYEQYF
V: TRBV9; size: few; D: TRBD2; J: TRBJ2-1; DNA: TGTGCCAGCAGCGTGGCCCTAGCGGCCTACAATGAGCAGTTCTTC; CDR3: CASSVALAAYNEQFF
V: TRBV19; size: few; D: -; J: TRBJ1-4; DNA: TGTGCCAGTAGTAGGGGCGAAAAACTGTTTTTT; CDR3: CASSRGEKLFF
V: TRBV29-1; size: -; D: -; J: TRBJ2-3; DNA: TGCAGCGTTGCGGAACAGGGGGGGATAGATACGCAGTATTTT; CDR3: CSVAEQGGIDTQYF
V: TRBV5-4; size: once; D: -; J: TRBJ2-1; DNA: TGTGCCAGCAGCTTGGGATCTAGCGCTTACAATGAGCAGTTCTTC; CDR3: CASSLGSSAYNEQFF
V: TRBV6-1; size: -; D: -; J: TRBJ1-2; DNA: TGTGCCAGCAGTTCAGGGGATTCCCCTTATGGCTACACCTTC; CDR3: CASSSGDSPYGYTF
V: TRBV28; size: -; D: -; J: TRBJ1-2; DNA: TGTGCCAGCAGTTTCCCCCTTGGGCCAGCTAACTATGGCTACACCTTC; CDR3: CASSFPLGPANYGYTF
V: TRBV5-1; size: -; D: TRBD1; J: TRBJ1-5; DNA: TGCGCCAGCAGCTTGGGGACAGGGTATAGCAATCAGCCCCAGCATTTT; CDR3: CASSLGTGYSNQPQHF
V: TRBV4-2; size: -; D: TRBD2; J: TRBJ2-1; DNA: TGTGCCAGCAGCCAAGTTGTAGGGACTAGCGGTTACAATGAGCAGTTCTTC; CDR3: CASSQVVGTSGYNEQFF
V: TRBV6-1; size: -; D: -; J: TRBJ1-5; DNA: TGTGCCAGCACCCAGGATAGCAATCAGCCCCAGCATTTT; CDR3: CASTQDSNQPQHF
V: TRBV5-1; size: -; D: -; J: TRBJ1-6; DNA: TGCGCCAGCAGCTACGCACCCGGAGGGGCCAGGAATTCACCCCTCCACTTT; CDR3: CASSYAPGGARNSPLHF
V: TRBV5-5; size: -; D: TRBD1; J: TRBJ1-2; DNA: TGTGCCAGCAGCACGACAGGGGTGACCCTATATGGCTACACCTTC; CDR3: CASSTTGVTLYGYTF
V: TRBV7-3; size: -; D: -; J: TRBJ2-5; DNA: TGTGCCAGCAGCTTAACAGCCCTTGCGGGAATTGGGGAGACCCAGTACTTC; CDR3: CASSLTALAGIGETQYF
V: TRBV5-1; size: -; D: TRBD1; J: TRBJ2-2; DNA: TGCGCCAGCAGCTTGAGTGGGACAGTGAACACCGGGGAGCTGTTTTTT; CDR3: CASSLSGTVNTGELFF
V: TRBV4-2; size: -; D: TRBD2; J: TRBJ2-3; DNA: TGTGCCAGCAGCCAAGAACTAGCGGGGGGCACAGATACGCAGTATTTT; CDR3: CASSQELAGGTDTQYF
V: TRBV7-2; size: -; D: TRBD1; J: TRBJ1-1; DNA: TGTGCCAGCAGCTTTCAGGGGGGAGTCACTGAAGCTTTCTTT; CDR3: CASSFQGGVTEAFF
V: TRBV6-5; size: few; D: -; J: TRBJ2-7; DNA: TGTGCCAGCAGTTACGCGGCATCCTCCTACGAGCAGTACTTC; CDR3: CASSYAASSYEQYF
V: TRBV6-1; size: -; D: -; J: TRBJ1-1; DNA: TGTGCCAGCAGTGAGGTCGGGGACACTGAAGCTTTCTTT; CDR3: CASSEVGDTEAFF
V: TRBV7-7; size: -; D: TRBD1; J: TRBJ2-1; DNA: TGTGCTAGCAGCACCGGGACAGGTGGGAATGAGCAGTTCTTC; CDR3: CASSTGTGGNEQFF
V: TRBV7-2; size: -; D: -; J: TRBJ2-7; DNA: TGTGCCAGCAGCTTAGGGTCCTTCCAGGGGGGCGCCTACGAGCAGTACTTC; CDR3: CASSLGSFQGGAYEQYF
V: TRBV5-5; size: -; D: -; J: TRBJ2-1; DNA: TGTGCCAGCAGCTTGGTGCGGGGCCCCAATTACAATGAGCAGTTCTTC; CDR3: CASSLVRGPNYNEQFF
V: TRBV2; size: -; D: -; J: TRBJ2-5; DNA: TGTGCCAGCAGGAACGCCCCGGCTGGCGGAACGACCCAGTACTTC; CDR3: CASRNAPAGGTTQYF
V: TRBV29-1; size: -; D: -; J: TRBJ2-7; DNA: TGCAGCGTCCTTACTAGCTCCTACGAGCAGTACTTC; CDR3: CSVLTSSYEQYF
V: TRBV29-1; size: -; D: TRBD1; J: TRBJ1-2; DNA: TGCAGCGTCGCCATGACAGGGGGCTATGGCTACACCTTC; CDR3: CSVAMTGGYGYTF
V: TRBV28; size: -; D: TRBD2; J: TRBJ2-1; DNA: TGTGCCAGCTTTCCGGGAGGTACTACAATGATGCAGTTCTTC; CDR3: CASFPGGTTMMQFF
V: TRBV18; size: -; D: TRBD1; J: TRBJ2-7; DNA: TGTGCCAGTTCCGGGACAGGGGGCTCCTACGAGCAGTACTTC; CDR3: CASSGTGGSYEQYF
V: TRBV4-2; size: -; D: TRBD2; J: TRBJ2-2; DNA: TGTGCCAGCAGCCCCCCCACAGCGGGGGTTACCGGGGAGCTGTTTTTT; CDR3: CASSPPTAGVTGELFF
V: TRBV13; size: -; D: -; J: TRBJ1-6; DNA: TGTGCCAGCAGTACCCACGAAGGGAGAAATTCACCCCTCCACTTT; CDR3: CASSTHEGRNSPLHF
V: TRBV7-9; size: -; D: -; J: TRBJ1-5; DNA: TGTTCCAGCAGCTTATGGGGGCTGGGTGGCAATCAGCCCCAGCATTTT; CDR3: CSSSLWGLGGNQPQHF
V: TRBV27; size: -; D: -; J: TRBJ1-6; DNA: TGTGCCAGCAGTAAAACAGGAATCAGCTCCTATAATTCACCCCTCCACTTT; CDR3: CASSKTGISSYNSPLHF
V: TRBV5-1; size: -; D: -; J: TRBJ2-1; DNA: TGCGCCAGCAGCTTGGAGCGTCGCTACAATGAGCAGTTCTTC; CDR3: CASSLERRYNEQFF
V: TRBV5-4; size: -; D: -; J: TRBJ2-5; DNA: TGTGCCAGCAGCTTACAACAGGGTCAAGAGACCCAGTACTTC; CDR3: CASSLQQGQETQYF
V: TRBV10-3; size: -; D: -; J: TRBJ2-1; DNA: TGTGCCATCAGTGAACCCCAGGGCGGAGGGTTTTACAATGAGCAGTTCTTC; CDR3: CAISEPQGGGFYNEQFF
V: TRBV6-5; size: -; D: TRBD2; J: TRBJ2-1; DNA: TGTGCCAGCTGCCGGGGGGGTAGCTCCTACAATGAGCAGTTCTTC; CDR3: CASCRGGSSYNEQFF
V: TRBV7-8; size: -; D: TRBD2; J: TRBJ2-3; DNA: TGTGCCAGCAGCATTAGCGGGGGGGGCACAGATACGCAGTATTTT; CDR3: CASSISGGGTDTQYF
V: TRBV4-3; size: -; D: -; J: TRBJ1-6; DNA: TGCGCCAGCAGCCAAGCAGGGGTCTATAATTCACCCCTCCACTTT; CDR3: CASSQAGVYNSPLHF
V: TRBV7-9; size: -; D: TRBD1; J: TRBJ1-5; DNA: TGTTCCAGCAGCTTGGGACAGGGGTCGAATCAGCCCCAGCATTTT; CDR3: CSSSLGQGSNQPQHF
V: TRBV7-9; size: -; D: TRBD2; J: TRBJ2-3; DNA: TGTGCCAGCAGCTTAACTAGCGGAATAGGCACAGATACGCAGTATTTT; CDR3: CASSLTSGIGTDTQYF